Listed here are 3 T cell receptor beta chains from one sample, sequenced in a study of T cells after yellow fever vaccination. TCRdb recomputed calls from the 5' RACE reads with MiXCR, one row per CDR3 protein. The sample includes 310,000 or so distinct CDR3 sequences, roughly 6.8% of them seen just once. Specimen: PBMCs, collected approximately 40 days after the first yellow fever vaccination. The receptors come from a man aged 18 to 29 who received the YFV17D yellow fever vaccine.

The genes are TRBV6-2 or TRBV6-3 and TRBJ2-7; TRBD1 agrees at 9 bases. Germline values: CDR1 MNHEY, CDR2 SVGEGT. The CDR3 length is 17 residues. Trimming at V came to 4 bases and at J to 2 bases, leaving 12 bases not matched to a gene. In nucleotides, the CDR3 is TGTGCCAGCAGTTTTCCGGGACAGGGATACCATACCTACGAGCAGTACTTC. Translating gives CASSFPGQGYHTYEQYF.

This clonotype occurred a few times. The rearrangement joins TRBV2 to TRBJ2-2, with unresolved D. The CDR3 sequence is 14 residues long. Between the trimmed V and J ends, which lost 6 bases and 4 bases, there was a span of 12 bases. Germline V gene sequence: CDR1 SNHLY, CDR2 FYNNEI. CDR3 protein: CASRVSVATGELFF. The DNA for the CDR3 is TGTGCCAGCAGAGTCAGCGTTGCCACCGGGGAGCTGTTTTTT.

The CDR3 DNA reads as TGCGCCAGCAGCTTGGAGGCGGGGGGGCCCCCCACAGATACGCAGTATTTT. Its translation is CASSLEAGGPPTDTQYF. The gene calls are TRBV5-1 and TRBJ2-3; TRBD2 agrees at 9 bases. Germline CDR1 and CDR2: SGHRS and YFSETQ. The V gene end was trimmed by 0 bases and the J gene end by 2 bases; junction bases not matched to a gene: 7. The CDR3 extends over 17 amino acids.